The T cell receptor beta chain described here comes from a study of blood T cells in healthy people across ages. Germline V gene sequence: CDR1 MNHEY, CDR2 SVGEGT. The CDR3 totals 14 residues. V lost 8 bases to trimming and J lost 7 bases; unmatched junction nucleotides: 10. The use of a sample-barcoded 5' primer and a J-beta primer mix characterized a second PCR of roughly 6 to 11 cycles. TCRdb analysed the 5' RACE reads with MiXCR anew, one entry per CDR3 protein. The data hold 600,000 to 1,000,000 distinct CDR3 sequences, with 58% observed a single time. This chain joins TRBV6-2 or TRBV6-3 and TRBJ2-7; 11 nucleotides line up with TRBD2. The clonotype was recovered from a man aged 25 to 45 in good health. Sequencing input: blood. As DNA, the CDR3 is TGTGCCAGCCTACTAGCGGGAGCTTCGGGGGAGCAGTACTTC. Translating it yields CASLLAGASGEQYF.